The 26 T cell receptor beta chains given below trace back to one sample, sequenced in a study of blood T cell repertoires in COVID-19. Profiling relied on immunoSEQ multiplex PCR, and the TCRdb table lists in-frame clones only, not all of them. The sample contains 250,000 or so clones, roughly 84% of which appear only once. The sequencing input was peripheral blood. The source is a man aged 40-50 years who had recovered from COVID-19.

CDR3 residues: CASSLFLAGVLEQFF. For the CDR3, the DNA is TGTGCCAGCAGCTTATTCCTCGCAGGGGTGCTTGAGCAGTTCTTC. The chain has TRBV11-2 and TRBJ2-1, with D maybe TRBD1 (6 bases). Germline V gene lookup returns CDR1 SGHAT and CDR2 FQNNGV. V lost 2 bases and J 9 bases, leaving 17 bases between the germline ends. The CDR3 totals 15 residues.

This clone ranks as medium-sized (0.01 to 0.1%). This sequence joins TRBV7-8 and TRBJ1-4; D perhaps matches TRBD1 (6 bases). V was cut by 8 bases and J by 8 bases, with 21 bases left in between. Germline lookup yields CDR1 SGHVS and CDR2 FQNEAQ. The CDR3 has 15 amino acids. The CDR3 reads CASRSLGGGEEKLFF. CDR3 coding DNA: TGTGCCAGCCGAAGCTTAGGGGGTGGGGAGGAAAAACTGTTTTTT.

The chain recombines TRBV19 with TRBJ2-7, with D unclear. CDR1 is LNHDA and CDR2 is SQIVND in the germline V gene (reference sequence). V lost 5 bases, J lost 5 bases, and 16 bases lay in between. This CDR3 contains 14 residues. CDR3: CASSPGPIPHEQYF. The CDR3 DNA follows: TGTGCCAGTAGTCCGGGTCCGATACCCCACGAGCAGTACTTC.

The CDR3 loop reads CASSQGLAGAGELFF. DNA for the CDR3: TGTGCCAGCAGCCAGGGGCTAGCGGGAGCCGGGGAGCTGTTTTTT. The rearrangement links TRBV7-2 to TRBJ2-2; 10 bases map to TRBD2. J lost 6 bases, V lost 5 bases, and 6 bases had no gene match. In germline, CDR1 is SGHTA, CDR2 FQGNSA. The CDR3 is 15 residues long.

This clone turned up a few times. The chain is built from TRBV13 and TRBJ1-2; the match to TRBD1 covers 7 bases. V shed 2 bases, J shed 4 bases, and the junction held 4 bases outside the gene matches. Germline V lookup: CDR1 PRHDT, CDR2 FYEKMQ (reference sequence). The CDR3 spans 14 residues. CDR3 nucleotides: TGTGCCAGCAGCTTAACCGCAGGGGGCTATGGCTACACCTTC. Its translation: CASSLTAGGYGYTF.

This CDR3 is CASSYLASGQETQYF. The CDR3 DNA is TGCGCCAGCAGCTACCTGGCTAGCGGCCAAGAGACCCAGTACTTC. The V and J genes are TRBV5-1 and TRBJ2-5; 7 bases map to TRBD2. CDR3 length: 15 amino acids. V shed 3 bases and J 1 base; nucleotides not matched to a gene: 6. The germline V gene has CDR1 SGHRS and CDR2 YFSETQ.

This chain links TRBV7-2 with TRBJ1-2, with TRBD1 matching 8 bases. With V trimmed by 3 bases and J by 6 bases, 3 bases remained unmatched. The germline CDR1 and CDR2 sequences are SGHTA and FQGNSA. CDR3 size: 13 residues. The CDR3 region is CASSLDRANGYTF. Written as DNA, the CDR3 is TGTGCCAGCAGCTTGGACAGGGCGAATGGCTACACCTTC.

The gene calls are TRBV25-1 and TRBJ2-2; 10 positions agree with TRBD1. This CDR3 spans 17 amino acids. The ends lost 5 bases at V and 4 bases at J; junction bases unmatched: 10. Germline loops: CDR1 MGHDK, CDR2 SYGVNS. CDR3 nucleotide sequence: TGTGCCAGCAGTCCGGTTATAGGGACAGGGGTCACCGGGGAGCTGTTTTTT. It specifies CASSPVIGTGVTGELFF.

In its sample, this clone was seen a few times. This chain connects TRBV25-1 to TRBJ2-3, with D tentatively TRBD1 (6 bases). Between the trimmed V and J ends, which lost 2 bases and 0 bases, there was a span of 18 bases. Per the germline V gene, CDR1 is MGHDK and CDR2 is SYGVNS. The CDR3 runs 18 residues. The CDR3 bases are TGTGCCAGCAGTGAAACCCTATCTACGAGGGGGAGCACAGATACGCAGTATTTT. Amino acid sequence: CASSETLSTRGSTDTQYF.

CDR3 in amino acids: CASSSPGFGNTIYF. CDR3 bases: TGTGCCAGCAGTTCCCCGGGATTTGGAAACACCATATATTTT. The chain links TRBV6-6 to TRBJ1-3; D remains unclear. Germline V lookup: CDR1 MNHNY, CDR2 SVGAGI (reference sequence). V lost 4 bases and J 3 bases, leaving 10 bases between the germline ends. The CDR3 spans 14 residues.

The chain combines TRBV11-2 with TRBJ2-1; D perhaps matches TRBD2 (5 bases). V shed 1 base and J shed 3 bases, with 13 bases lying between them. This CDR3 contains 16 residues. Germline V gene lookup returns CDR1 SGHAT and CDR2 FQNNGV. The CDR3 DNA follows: TGTGCCAGCAGCTTAGCCACGGGGTGGAACTACAATGAGCAGTTCTTC. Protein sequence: CASSLATGWNYNEQFF.

Written as DNA, the CDR3 is TGTGCCAGTAGTCCCCTAGGCTATGGCTACACCTTC. Protein: CASSPLGYGYTF. J is TRBJ1-2 and V is TRBV19; D unclear. The germline V gene encodes CDR1 LNHDA and CDR2 SQIVND (reference sequence). This CDR3 contains 12 residues. Trimming pared 5 bases from V and 4 bases from J, leaving 8 bases between.

The CDR3 coding sequence is TGTGCCAGCAGTAAGGGGGCAGGAAGCAATCAGCCCCAGCATTTT. The encoded protein is CASSKGAGSNQPQHF. This chain links TRBV27 with TRBJ1-5, with 7 bases matching TRBD1. CDR1 and CDR2 from the germline V gene are MNHEY and SMNVEV (reference sequence). The CDR3 sequence is 15 residues long. V shed 5 bases and J 1 base; nucleotides not matched to a gene: 5.

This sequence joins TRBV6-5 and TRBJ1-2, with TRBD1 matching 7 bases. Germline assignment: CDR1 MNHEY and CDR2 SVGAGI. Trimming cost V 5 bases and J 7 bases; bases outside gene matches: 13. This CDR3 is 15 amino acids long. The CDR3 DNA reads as TGTGCCAGCAGTCCGGGACAGACCGTGCAGTCTGGCTACACCTTC. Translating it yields CASSPGQTVQSGYTF.

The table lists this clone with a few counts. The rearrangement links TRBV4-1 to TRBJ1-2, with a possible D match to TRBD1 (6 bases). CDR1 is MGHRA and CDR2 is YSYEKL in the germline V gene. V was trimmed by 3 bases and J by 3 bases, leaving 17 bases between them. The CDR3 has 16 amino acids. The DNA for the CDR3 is TGCGCCAGCAGCCAGCGAGATACAGGGTTGGACTATGGCTACACCTTC. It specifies CASSQRDTGLDYGYTF.

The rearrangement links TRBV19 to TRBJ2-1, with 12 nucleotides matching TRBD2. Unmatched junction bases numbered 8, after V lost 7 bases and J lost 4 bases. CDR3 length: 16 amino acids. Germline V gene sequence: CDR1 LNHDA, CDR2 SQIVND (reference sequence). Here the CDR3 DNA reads TGTGCCAGTATTGGACTAGCGGGAAGAGCATACAATGAGCAGTTCTTC. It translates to CASIGLAGRAYNEQFF.

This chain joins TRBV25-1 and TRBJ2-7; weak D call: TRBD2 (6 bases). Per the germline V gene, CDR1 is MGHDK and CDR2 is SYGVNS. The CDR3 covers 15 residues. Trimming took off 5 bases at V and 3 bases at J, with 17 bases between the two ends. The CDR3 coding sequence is TGTGCCAGCAGTCCCAAGACTAGTGGTAGCTACGAGCAGTACTTC. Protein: CASSPKTSGSYEQYF.

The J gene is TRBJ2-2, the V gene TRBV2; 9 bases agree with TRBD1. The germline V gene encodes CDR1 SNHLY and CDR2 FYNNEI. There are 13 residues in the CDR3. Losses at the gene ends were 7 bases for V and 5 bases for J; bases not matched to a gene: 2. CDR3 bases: TGTGCCAGCACTGACAGGGGGACCGGGGAGCTGTTTTTT. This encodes CASTDRGTGELFF.

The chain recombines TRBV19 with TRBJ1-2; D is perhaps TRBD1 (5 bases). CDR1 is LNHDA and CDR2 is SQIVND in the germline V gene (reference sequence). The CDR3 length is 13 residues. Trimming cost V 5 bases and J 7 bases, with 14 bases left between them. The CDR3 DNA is TGTGCCAGTAGTGGGGGACTGTTGTTTGGCTACACCTTC. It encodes CASSGGLLFGYTF.

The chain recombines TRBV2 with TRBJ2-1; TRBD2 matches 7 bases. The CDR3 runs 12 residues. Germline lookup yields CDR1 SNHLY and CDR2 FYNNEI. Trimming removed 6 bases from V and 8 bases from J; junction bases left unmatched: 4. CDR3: CASSLTSYEQFF. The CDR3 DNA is TGTGCCAGCAGCCTGACTAGCTATGAGCAGTTCTTC.

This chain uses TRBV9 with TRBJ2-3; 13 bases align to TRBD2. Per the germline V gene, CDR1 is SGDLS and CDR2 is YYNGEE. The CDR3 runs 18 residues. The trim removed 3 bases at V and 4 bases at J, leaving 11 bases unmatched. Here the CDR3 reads CASSGHSLAGGFADTQYF. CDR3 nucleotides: TGTGCCAGCAGCGGACACTCACTAGCGGGAGGGTTCGCAGATACGCAGTATTTT.

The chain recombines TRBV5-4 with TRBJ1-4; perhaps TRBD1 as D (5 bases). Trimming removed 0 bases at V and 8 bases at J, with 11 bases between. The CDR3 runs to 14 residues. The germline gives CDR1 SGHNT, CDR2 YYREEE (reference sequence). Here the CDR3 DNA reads TGTGCCAGCAGCTTGGACCGGGGGACCGAAAAACTGTTTTTT. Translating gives CASSLDRGTEKLFF.

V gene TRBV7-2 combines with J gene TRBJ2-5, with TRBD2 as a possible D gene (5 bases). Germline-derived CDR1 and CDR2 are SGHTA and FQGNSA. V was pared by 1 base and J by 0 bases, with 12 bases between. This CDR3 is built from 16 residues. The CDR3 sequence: CASSLGPAVNQETQYF. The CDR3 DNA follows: TGTGCCAGCAGCTTAGGCCCAGCGGTAAACCAAGAGACCCAGTACTTC. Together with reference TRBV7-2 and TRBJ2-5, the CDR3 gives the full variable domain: GAGVSQSPSNKVTEKGKDVELRCDPISGHTALYWYRQSLGQGLEFLIYFQGNSAPDKSGLPSDRFSAERTGGSVSTLTIQRTQQEDSAVYLCASSLGPAVNQETQYFGPGTRLLVL.

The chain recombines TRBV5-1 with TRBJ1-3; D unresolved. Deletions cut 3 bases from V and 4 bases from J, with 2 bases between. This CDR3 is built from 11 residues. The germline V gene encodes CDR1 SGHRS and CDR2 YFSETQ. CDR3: CASSSGNTIYF. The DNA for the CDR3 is TGCGCCAGCAGCTCAGGAAACACCATATATTTT.

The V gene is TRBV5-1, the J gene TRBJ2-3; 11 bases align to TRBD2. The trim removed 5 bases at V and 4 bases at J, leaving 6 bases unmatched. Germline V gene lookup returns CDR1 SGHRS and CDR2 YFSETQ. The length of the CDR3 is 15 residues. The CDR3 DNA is TGCGCCAGCAGTGCTACTAGCGGGAGATCAGATACGCAGTATTTT. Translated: CASSATSGRSDTQYF.

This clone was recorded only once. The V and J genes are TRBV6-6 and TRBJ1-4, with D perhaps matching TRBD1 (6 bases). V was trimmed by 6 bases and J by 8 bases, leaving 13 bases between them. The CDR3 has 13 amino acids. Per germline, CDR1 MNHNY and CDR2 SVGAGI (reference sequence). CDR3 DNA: TGTGCCAGCAGCAGGGGCGGAAGGGAAAAACTGTTTTTT. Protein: CASSRGGREKLFF.